The 10 T cell receptor beta chains reported below all come from one sample, sequenced in a study of cytotoxic CD8 clonotypes in ibrutinib-treated CLL (dated by TCRdb to the early 2020s). Receptor amplification or capture employed the immunoSEQ multiplex PCR assay. As stored in TCRdb, this immuneACCESS dataset retains in-frame rearrangements with V and J assigned. A fraction of the clones does not appear; measured against another copy, unresolved V genes explain less than half of the discrepancy, and the remainder lacks a known reason. For this sample there are some 140,000 clones; 75% to 95% appear just once. The ten largest clonotypes hold approximately 11% of the sample. The time point label for this specimen denotes: roughly 12 months on ibrutinib. The starting material was PBMCs, obtained after 12 months of ibrutinib treatment. These receptors were collected from a human donor with chronic lymphocytic leukemia.

The V call is TRBV19, the J call TRBJ2-7; 8 bases map to TRBD2. V was pared by 3 bases and J by 2 bases, with 3 bases of the junction left unmatched. Germline assignment: CDR1 LNHDA and CDR2 SQIVND (reference sequence). The CDR3 extends over 14 amino acids. The CDR3 DNA reads TGTGCCAGTAGTATGGCGGGAGGAGCCTACGAGCAGTACTTC. Its protein product is CASSMAGGAYEQYF.

The chain recombines TRBV6-5 with TRBJ2-6; D ambiguous. This CDR3 is built from 16 residues. CDR1 and CDR2 from the germline V gene are MNHEY and SVGAGI. Trimming cost V 0 bases and J 1 base, with 7 bases left between them. The CDR3 DNA sequence: TGTGCCAGCAGTTACTCGGGAATATCTGGGGCCAACGTCCTGACTTTC. Its protein product is CASSYSGISGANVLTF.

Only a few counts were recorded for this clone. The rearrangement links TRBV27 to TRBJ1-2, with D possibly being TRBD1 (5 bases). V lost 4 bases and J 7 bases, leaving 16 bases between the germline ends. This CDR3 has 14 amino acids. The germline gives CDR1 MNHEY, CDR2 SMNVEV (reference sequence). CDR3 nucleotide sequence: TGTGCCAGCAGTTACCGGGGGGTTACTGCTGGCTACACCTTC. Translated: CASSYRGVTAGYTF.

This clone was recorded once. This chain connects TRBV7-9 to TRBJ1-2; maybe TRBD1 (5 bases). V was pared by 0 bases and J by 4 bases, with 15 bases between. The V gene's germline CDR1 is SEHNR and CDR2 FQNEAQ (reference sequence). The CDR3 totals 16 residues. The DNA of the CDR3 is TGTGCCAGCAGCTTAGCGGACACCTTCCCGCTCTATGGCTACACCTTC. Translating gives CASSLADTFPLYGYTF. The full variable domain, in which reference TRBV7-9 and TRBJ1-2 provide the parts outside the CDR3, is DTGVSQNPRHKITKRGQNVTFRCDPISEHNRLYWYRQTLGQGPEFLTYFQNEAQLEKSRLLSDRFSAERPKGSFSTLEIQRTEQGDSAMYLCASSLADTFPLYGYTFGSGTRLTVV.

The V and J genes are TRBV6-5 and TRBJ1-1, with a weak D call TRBD1 (5 bases). CDR1 MNHEY and CDR2 SVGAGI come from the germline V gene. This CDR3 has 15 amino acids. Trimming cost V 2 bases and J 3 bases, with 13 bases left between them. CDR3 residues: CASSYRAGVDTEAFF. CDR3 DNA: TGTGCCAGCAGTTACCGCGCGGGGGTTGACACTGAAGCTTTCTTT.

This rearrangement joins TRBV28 to TRBJ2-6; a weak D match, TRBD2 (6 bases). The CDR3 sequence is 14 residues long. The germline CDR1 and CDR2 sequences are MDHEN and SYDVKM. V shed 9 bases and J shed 3 bases, with 12 bases lying between them. CDR3 in DNA: TGTGCCAGTCTCCGGGGGTTTGGGGCCAACGTCCTGACTTTC. Amino acids: CASLRGFGANVLTF.

The V gene is TRBV19, the J gene TRBJ1-5; D uncertain. Germline CDR1 and CDR2: LNHDA and SQIVND (reference sequence). V was shortened by 7 bases and J by 5 bases, with 18 bases between the two germline ends. CDR3 length: 15 residues. In DNA, the CDR3 is TGTGCCAGTATTGGGGATCGAGGTACTCATCAGCCCCAGCATTTT. This encodes CASIGDRGTHQPQHF.

This chain connects TRBV7-2 to TRBJ1-1; 10 bases align to TRBD1. There are 12 residues in the CDR3. V shed 3 bases and J 10 bases; nucleotides not matched to a gene: 2. In germline, CDR1 is SGHTA, CDR2 FQGNSA. The CDR3, as DNA: TGTGCCAGCAGCTTTGACAGGGGGCGAGCTTTCTTT. Translation gives CASSFDRGRAFF.

This clone was recorded once. The CDR3 is CASSLLMLRDTQYF. The CDR3 bases are TGTGCCAGCAGCCTCTTAATGCTAAGGGATACGCAGTATTTT. The rearrangement joins TRBV11-2 to TRBJ2-3; D is unresolved. The length of the CDR3 is 14 residues. V gave up 5 bases and J gave up 6 bases, with 15 bases separating them. Germline CDR1 and CDR2: SGHAT and FQNNGV.

The rearrangement links TRBV29-1 to TRBJ2-1; TRBD2 matches 9 bases. V was pared by 2 bases and J by 0 bases, with 2 bases of the junction left unmatched. The CDR3 totals 15 residues. CDR1 SQVTM and CDR2 ANQGSEA come from the germline V gene. CDR3 nucleotide sequence: TGCAGCGTTGAAAGGACTAGCGCCTCCTACAATGAGCAGTTCTTC. It specifies CSVERTSASYNEQFF.